Sequencing of this T cell receptor (beta chain) was carried out in a study of T cells after yellow fever vaccination. TCRdb processed the 5' RACE reads anew with MiXCR; each CDR3 protein has one entry. Among 500,000 to 700,000 distinct CDR3 sequences listed, 15% to 20% were seen once. CDR3 length equals 13 residues. Germline CDR1 and CDR2: ENHRY and SYGVKD. With 8 bases clipped from V and 7 bases from J, the junction kept 9 bases outside the gene matches. This specimen consisted of PBMCs, obtained 15 days after the yellow fever booster vaccination. V gene TRBV10-3 combines with J gene TRBJ2-7, with 9 bases fitting TRBD2. The sequence came from a man aged 30-40 years who received the YFV17D yellow fever vaccine. CDR3 amino acids: CAISAGGRGEQYF. CDR3 sequence (DNA): TGTGCCATCTCGGCGGGAGGGCGCGGTGAGCAGTACTTC.